This TCR beta chain was documented in a study of T-cell memory formation after mild COVID-19. Study-level background: The study found TCR clusters largely donor specific. Regarding the study as a whole: Clones that contracted from day 15 to 85 had balanced CD4/CD8; later expanders were CD4+ biased. The main location of contracting CD4+ clones was CM and EM, and that of contracting CD8+ clones was EMRA. Some clones that responded turned up in pre-infection memory, which suggests that cross-reactive memory joined in.

The CDR3 sequence is 13 residues long. Per the germline V gene, CDR1 is SGHVS and CDR2 is FQNEAQ. Trimming shortened V by 5 bases and J by 6 bases, and 13 bases separated the two germline ends. MiXCR, run by TCRdb on the 5' RACE reads, gives a single entry per CDR3 protein. The sample carries about 180,000 distinct CDR3 sequences, around 20% recorded once. This clonotype appeared a few times. Its matching antigen is unknown. The specimen sequenced was PBMCs or a T cell subset sorted from them (not recorded which). This chain links TRBV7-8 with TRBJ2-5, with D perhaps assigned TRBD1 or TRBD2 (6 bases each). The TCR originated in a man between 18 and 29 years old who had mild COVID-19 (a few samples of this study predate the infection). Cell type and time point are not known. The DNA of the CDR3 is TGTGCCAGCAGCGCGGGACATGGGCAGACCCAGTACTTC. It yields the protein CASSAGHGQTQYF.